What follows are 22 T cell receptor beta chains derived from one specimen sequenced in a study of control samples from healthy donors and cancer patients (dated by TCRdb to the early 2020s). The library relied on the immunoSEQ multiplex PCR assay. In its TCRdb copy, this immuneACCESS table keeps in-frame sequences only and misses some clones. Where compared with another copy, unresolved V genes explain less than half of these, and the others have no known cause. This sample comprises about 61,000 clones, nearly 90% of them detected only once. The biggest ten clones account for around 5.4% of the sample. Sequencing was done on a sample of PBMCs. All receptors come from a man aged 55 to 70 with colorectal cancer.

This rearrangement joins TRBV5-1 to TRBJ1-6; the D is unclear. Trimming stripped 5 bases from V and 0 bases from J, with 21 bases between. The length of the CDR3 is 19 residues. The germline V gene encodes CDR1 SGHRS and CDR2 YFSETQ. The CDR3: CASSPRYMTESSYNSPLHF. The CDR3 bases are TGCGCCAGCAGTCCCCGATATATGACGGAAAGCTCCTATAATTCACCCCTCCACTTT.

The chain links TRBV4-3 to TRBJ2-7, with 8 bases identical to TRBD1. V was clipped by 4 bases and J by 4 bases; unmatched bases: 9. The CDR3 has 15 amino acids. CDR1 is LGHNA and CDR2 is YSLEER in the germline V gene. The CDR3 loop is CASSPGQGARYEQYF. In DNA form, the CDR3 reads TGCGCCAGCAGCCCCGGTCAGGGGGCTAGGTACGAGCAGTACTTC.

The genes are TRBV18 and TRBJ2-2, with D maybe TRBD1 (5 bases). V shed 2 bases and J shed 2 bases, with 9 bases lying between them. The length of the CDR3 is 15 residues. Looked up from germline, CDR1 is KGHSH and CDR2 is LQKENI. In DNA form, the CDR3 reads TGTGCCAGCTCACCAGGGGCCACAAACACCGGGGAGCTGTTTTTT. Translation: CASSPGATNTGELFF.

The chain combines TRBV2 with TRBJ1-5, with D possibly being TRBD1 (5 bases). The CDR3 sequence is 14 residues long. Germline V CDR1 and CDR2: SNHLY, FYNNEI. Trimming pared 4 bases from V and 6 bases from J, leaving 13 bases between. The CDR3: CASSVLGVPQPQHF. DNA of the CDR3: TGTGCCAGCAGTGTTCTGGGGGTCCCTCAGCCCCAGCATTTT. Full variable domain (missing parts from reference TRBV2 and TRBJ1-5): EPEVTQTPSHQVTQMGQEVILRCVPISNHLYFYWYRQILGQKVEFLVSFYNNEISEKSEIFDDQFSVERPDGSNFTLKIRSTKLEDSAMYFCASSVLGVPQPQHFGDGTRLSIL.

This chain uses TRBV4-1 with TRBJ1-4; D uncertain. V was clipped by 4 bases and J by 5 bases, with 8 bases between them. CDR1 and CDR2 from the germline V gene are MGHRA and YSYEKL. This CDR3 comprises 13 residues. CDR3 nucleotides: TGCGCCAGCAGCCTTAGACTGAATGAAAAACTGTTTTTT. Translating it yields CASSLRLNEKLFF.

The CDR3 here is CASSLNPYEQYF. In DNA, the CDR3 is TGTGCCAGCAGCTTAAACCCCTACGAGCAGTACTTC. The genes are TRBV7-9 and TRBJ2-7; D is ambiguous. The V end lost 2 bases, the J end lost 2 bases, and 4 bases lay between the germline ends. Per germline, CDR1 SEHNR and CDR2 FQNEAQ (reference sequence). The CDR3 runs 12 residues.

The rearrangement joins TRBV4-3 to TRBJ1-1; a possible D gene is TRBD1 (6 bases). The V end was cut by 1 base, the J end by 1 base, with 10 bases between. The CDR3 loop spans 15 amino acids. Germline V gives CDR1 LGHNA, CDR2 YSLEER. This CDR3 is CASSQGGHSNTEAFF. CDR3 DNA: TGCGCCAGCAGCCAAGGGGGACATTCGAACACTGAAGCTTTCTTT.

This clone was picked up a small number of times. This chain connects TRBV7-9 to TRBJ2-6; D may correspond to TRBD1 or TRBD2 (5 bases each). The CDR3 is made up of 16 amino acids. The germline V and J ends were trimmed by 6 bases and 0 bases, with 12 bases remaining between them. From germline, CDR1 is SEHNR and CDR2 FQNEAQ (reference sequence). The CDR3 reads CASRGEGRSGANVLTF. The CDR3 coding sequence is TGTGCCAGCAGGGGCGAGGGACGCTCTGGGGCCAACGTCCTGACTTTC.

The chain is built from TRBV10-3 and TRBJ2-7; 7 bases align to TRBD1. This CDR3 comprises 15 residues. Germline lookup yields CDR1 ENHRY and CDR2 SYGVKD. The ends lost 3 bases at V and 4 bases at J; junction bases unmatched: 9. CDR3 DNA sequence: TGTGCCATCAGTGATCCAGGGGGTGGGCAGTACGAGCAGTACTTC. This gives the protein CAISDPGGGQYEQYF.

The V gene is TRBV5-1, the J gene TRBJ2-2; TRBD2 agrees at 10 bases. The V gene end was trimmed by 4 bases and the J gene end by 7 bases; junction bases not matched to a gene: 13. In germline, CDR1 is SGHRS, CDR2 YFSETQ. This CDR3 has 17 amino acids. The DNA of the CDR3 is TGCGCCAGCAGCCAGACCGTTAGCGGGGGGTACGGCGGGGAGCTGTTTTTT. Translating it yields CASSQTVSGGYGGELFF.

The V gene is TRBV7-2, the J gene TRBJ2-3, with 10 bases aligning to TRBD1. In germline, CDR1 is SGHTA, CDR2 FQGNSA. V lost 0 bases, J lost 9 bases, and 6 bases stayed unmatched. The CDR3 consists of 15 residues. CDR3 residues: CASSLAVGQGKTQYF. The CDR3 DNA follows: TGTGCCAGCAGCTTAGCGGTGGGACAGGGGAAAACGCAGTATTTT.

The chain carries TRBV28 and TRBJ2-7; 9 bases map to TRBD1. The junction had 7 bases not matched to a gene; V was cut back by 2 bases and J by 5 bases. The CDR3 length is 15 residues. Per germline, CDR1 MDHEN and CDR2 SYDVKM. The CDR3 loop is CASSLGGQGGDEQYF. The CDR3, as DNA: TGTGCCAGCAGTTTAGGGGGACAGGGAGGGGACGAGCAGTACTTC.

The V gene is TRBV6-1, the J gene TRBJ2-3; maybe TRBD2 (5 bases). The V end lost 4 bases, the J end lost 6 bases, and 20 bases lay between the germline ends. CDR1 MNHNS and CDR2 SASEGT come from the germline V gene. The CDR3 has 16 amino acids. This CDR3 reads CASSVRPPVSGDTQYF. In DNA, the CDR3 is TGTGCCAGCAGTGTGCGGCCCCCGGTCTCGGGGGATACGCAGTATTTT.

CDR3 in amino acids: CASRPIVTTNEKLFF. The CDR3 DNA is TGCGCCAGCAGACCAATTGTAACAACTAATGAAAAACTGTTTTTT. The chain is built from TRBV5-1 and TRBJ1-4; D not certain. The CDR3 spans 15 residues. Trimming removed 5 bases at V and 0 bases at J, with 11 bases between. Germline-derived CDR1 and CDR2 are SGHRS and YFSETQ.

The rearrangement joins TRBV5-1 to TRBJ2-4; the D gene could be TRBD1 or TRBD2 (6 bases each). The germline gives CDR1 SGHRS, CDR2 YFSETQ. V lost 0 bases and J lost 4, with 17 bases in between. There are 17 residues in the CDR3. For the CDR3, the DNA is TGCGCCAGCAGCTTGGCCGGAGGGGGAAACTTGAAAAACATTCAGTACTTC. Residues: CASSLAGGGNLKNIQYF.

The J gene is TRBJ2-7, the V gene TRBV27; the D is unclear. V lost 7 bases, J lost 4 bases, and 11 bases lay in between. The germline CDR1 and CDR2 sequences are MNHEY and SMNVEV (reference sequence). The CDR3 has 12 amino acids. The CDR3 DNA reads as TGTGCCAGCACCCCTTATTGGTACGAGCAGTACTTC. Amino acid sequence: CASTPYWYEQYF.

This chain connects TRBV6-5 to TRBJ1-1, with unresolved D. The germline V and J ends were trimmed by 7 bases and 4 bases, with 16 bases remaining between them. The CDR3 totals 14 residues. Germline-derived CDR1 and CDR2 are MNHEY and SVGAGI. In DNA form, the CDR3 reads TGTGCCAGCATAAAGGGAGGGTTAAGCACTGAAGCTTTCTTT. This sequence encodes CASIKGGLSTEAFF.

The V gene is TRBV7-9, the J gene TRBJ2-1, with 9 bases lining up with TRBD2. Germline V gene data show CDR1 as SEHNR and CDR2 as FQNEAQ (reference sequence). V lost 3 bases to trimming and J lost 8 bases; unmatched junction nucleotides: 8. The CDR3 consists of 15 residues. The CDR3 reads CASSLGTSSLDEQFF. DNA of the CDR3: TGTGCCAGCAGCTTGGGGACTAGCTCTCTCGATGAGCAGTTCTTC.

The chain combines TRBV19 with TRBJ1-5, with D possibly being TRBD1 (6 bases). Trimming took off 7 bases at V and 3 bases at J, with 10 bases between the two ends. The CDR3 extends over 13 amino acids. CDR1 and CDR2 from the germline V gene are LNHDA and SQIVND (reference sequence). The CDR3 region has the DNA TGTGCCAGTATTGGGGACAACAATCAGCCCCAGCATTTT. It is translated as CASIGDNNQPQHF.

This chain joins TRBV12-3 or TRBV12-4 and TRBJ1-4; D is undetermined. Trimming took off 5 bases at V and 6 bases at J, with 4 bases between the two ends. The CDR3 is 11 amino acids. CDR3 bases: TGTGCCAGCAGTCTTTATGAAAAACTGTTTTTT. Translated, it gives CASSLYEKLFF.

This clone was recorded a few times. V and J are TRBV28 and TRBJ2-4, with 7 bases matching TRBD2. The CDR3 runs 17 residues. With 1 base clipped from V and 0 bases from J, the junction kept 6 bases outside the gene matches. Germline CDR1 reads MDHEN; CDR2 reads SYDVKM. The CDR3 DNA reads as TGTGCCAGCAGTTTATCAGGGACTACTTTAGCCAAAAACATTCAGTACTTC. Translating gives CASSLSGTTLAKNIQYF.

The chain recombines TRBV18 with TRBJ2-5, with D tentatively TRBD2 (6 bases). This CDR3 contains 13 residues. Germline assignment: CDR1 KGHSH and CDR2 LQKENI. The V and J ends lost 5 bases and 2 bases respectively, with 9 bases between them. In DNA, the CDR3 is TGTGCCAGCTCATGGGGACTTCAAGAGACCCAGTACTTC. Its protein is CASSWGLQETQYF.